These T cell receptor beta chains were read from a single sample in a study of spatial heterogeneity in lung cancer. TCRdb called the 5' RACE reads again in MiXCR, with one record for every CDR3 protein. This sample yields 15,000 to 20,000 distinct CDR3 sequences, of which about 22% are seen a single time; about 20% belongs to the top ten. Specimen: PBMCs, collected at surgery. The receptor set was obtained from a female donor with early-stage non-small cell lung cancer. CDR3s include the opening cysteine and the closing phenylalanine or tryptophan. D genes are given only for firm matches. Clone size, where shown, is once, few, many, or a class for clones that have expanded.

len: 15
abundance: many
j_gene: TRBJ1-2
v_gene: TRBV7-9
d_gene: -
CDR3nt: TGTGCCAGCAGCTTAAGCGGCCAGGGAGTAGGTGGCTACACCTTC
CDR3aa: CASSLSGQGVGGYTF

len: 12
abundance: -
j_gene: TRBJ2-7
v_gene: TRBV20-1
d_gene: -
CDR3nt: TGCAGTGCTAGAGACCAACCGGCCAGGGGGTACTTC
CDR3aa: CSARDQPARGYF

len: 12
abundance: many
j_gene: TRBJ1-6
v_gene: TRBV28
d_gene: -
CDR3nt: TGTGCCAGCAGTTTACGTATATCACCCCTCCACTTT
CDR3aa: CASSLRISPLHF

len: 16
abundance: many
j_gene: TRBJ2-7
v_gene: TRBV10-2
d_gene: TRBD2
CDR3nt: TGCGCCAGCAGTGAGTTTGGGACTAGCGGGAGTTACGAGCAGTACTTC
CDR3aa: CASSEFGTSGSYEQYF

len: 13
abundance: -
j_gene: TRBJ2-2
v_gene: TRBV7-9
d_gene: -
CDR3nt: TGTGCCAGCAGGCAACAGGGTCCCGGGGAGCTGTTTTTT
CDR3aa: CASRQQGPGELFF

len: 14
abundance: few
j_gene: TRBJ2-1
v_gene: TRBV20-1
d_gene: TRBD2
CDR3nt: TGCAGTGCTAGAGATCAGCGGGAGTACAATGAGCAGTTCTTC
CDR3aa: CSARDQREYNEQFF

len: 13
abundance: many
j_gene: TRBJ1-2
v_gene: TRBV7-2
d_gene: -
CDR3nt: TGTGCCAGCAGCTTTACCTCGGGGGTCGGCTACACCTTC
CDR3aa: CASSFTSGVGYTF

len: 18
abundance: many
j_gene: TRBJ1-1
v_gene: TRBV20-1
d_gene: TRBD1
CDR3nt: TGCAGTGCTCTCCCCAGGGGGATGCGGTTGGGGATGAACACTGAAGCTTTCTTT
CDR3aa: CSALPRGMRLGMNTEAFF

len: 12
abundance: many
j_gene: TRBJ2-7
v_gene: TRBV18
d_gene: -
CDR3nt: TGTGCCAGCTCACCCTCAAGTAACGAGCAGTACTTC
CDR3aa: CASSPSSNEQYF

len: 13
abundance: -
j_gene: TRBJ2-5
v_gene: TRBV5-6
d_gene: -
CDR3nt: TGTGCCAGCACCTTTGCAACAAGCGAGACCCAGTACTTC
CDR3aa: CASTFATSETQYF

len: 15
abundance: many
j_gene: TRBJ1-2
v_gene: TRBV7-2
d_gene: -
CDR3nt: TGTGCCAGCAGCCCGCCGGGGACACCTAACTATGGCTACACCTTC
CDR3aa: CASSPPGTPNYGYTF

len: 16
abundance: once
j_gene: TRBJ2-6
v_gene: TRBV6-2/TRBV6-3
d_gene: -
CDR3nt: TGTGCCAGCAGTCTCACCGGGGGCTCTGGGGCCAACGTCCTGACTTTC
CDR3aa: CASSLTGGSGANVLTF

len: 15
abundance: many
j_gene: TRBJ2-5
v_gene: TRBV28
d_gene: -
CDR3nt: TGTGCCAGCAGTTTGAAAACCCACGGTCTTGGGACCCAGTACTTC
CDR3aa: CASSLKTHGLGTQYF

len: 14
abundance: few
j_gene: TRBJ2-2
v_gene: TRBV6-2/TRBV6-3
d_gene: -
CDR3nt: TGTGCCAGCAGTTACTCGCAGGGCACCGGGGAGCTGTTTTTT
CDR3aa: CASSYSQGTGELFF

len: 15
abundance: -
j_gene: TRBJ2-1
v_gene: TRBV20-1
d_gene: TRBD2
CDR3nt: TGCAGTGCAAAGACCGGACTAGCGGGTTACAATGAGCAGTTCTTC
CDR3aa: CSAKTGLAGYNEQFF

len: 18
abundance: medium-sized
j_gene: TRBJ2-3
v_gene: TRBV7-2
d_gene: TRBD2
CDR3nt: TGTGCCAGCAGCCCCGTCCAGGGACTAGCGGCTAGCACAGATACGCAGTATTTT
CDR3aa: CASSPVQGLAASTDTQYF

len: 14
abundance: -
j_gene: TRBJ1-1
v_gene: TRBV19
d_gene: -
CDR3nt: TGTGCCAGTATCCTCGGGAGGGGCAACACTGAAGCTTTCTTT
CDR3aa: CASILGRGNTEAFF

len: 13
abundance: few
j_gene: TRBJ1-6
v_gene: TRBV7-8
d_gene: TRBD1
CDR3nt: TGTGCCAGCGGGACAGGGGCCAATTCACCCCTCCACTTT
CDR3aa: CASGTGANSPLHF

len: 17
abundance: many
j_gene: TRBJ2-7
v_gene: TRBV5-5
d_gene: -
CDR3nt: TGTGCCAGCAGCTTATCCCCCCGGGGCGGCAGATCCTACGAGCAGTACTTC
CDR3aa: CASSLSPRGGRSYEQYF

len: 11
abundance: many
j_gene: TRBJ2-1
v_gene: TRBV27
d_gene: -
CDR3nt: TGTGCCAGCAGTTTGTACAATGAGCAGTTCTTC
CDR3aa: CASSLYNEQFF

len: 15
abundance: -
j_gene: TRBJ2-7
v_gene: TRBV6-5
d_gene: -
CDR3nt: TGTGCCAGCAGCCTCCAGGCGGGGCCATTCTACGAGCAGTACTTC
CDR3aa: CASSLQAGPFYEQYF

len: 17
abundance: many
j_gene: TRBJ2-7
v_gene: TRBV12-3/TRBV12-4
d_gene: TRBD2
CDR3nt: TGTGCCAGCAGTCCCGGACTAGCGGGACCTGGAAACTACGAGCAGTACTTC
CDR3aa: CASSPGLAGPGNYEQYF

len: 13
abundance: -
j_gene: TRBJ2-5
v_gene: TRBV7-2
d_gene: -
CDR3nt: TGTGCCAGCAGCTTAGTCGCCCAAGAGACCCAGTACTTC
CDR3aa: CASSLVAQETQYF

len: 15
abundance: -
j_gene: TRBJ1-2
v_gene: TRBV2
d_gene: -
CDR3nt: TGTGCCAGCAGTGATCAACGACAACTGATCTATGGCTACACCTTC
CDR3aa: CASSDQRQLIYGYTF

len: 14
abundance: medium-sized
j_gene: TRBJ2-3
v_gene: TRBV12-3/TRBV12-4
d_gene: TRBD2
CDR3nt: TGTGCCAGCAAGCGGGAGGGCCGAACAGATACGCAGTATTTT
CDR3aa: CASKREGRTDTQYF

len: 15
abundance: many
j_gene: TRBJ1-6
v_gene: TRBV28
d_gene: -
CDR3nt: TGTGCCAGCAGGGGATCCAGCTCCTATAATTCACCCCTCCACTTT
CDR3aa: CASRGSSSYNSPLHF

len: 12
abundance: medium-sized
j_gene: TRBJ1-2
v_gene: TRBV28
d_gene: -
CDR3nt: TGTGCCAGCAGTACGGCAATAGGGGGCTACACCTTC
CDR3aa: CASSTAIGGYTF

len: 19
abundance: many
j_gene: TRBJ2-5
v_gene: TRBV3-1
d_gene: -
CDR3nt: TGTGCCAGCAGCCAAGATCCGGACAGATACTCTGAAAAACAAGAGACCCAGTACTTC
CDR3aa: CASSQDPDRYSEKQETQYF

len: 14
abundance: many
j_gene: TRBJ1-1
v_gene: TRBV7-2
d_gene: -
CDR3nt: TGTGCCACCGAAGCGGGTCGCCTTGTCACTGAAGCTTTCTTT
CDR3aa: CATEAGRLVTEAFF

len: 14
abundance: few
j_gene: TRBJ1-2
v_gene: TRBV4-3
d_gene: -
CDR3nt: TGCGCCAGCAGCCAAGTTGGGGGACCTTATGGCTACACCTTC
CDR3aa: CASSQVGGPYGYTF

len: 14
abundance: many
j_gene: TRBJ2-7
v_gene: TRBV7-2
d_gene: -
CDR3nt: TGTGCCAGCAGCCCAGCCGGCCCCTCCTACGAGCAGTACTTC
CDR3aa: CASSPAGPSYEQYF

len: 14
abundance: many
j_gene: TRBJ1-2
v_gene: TRBV7-2
d_gene: -
CDR3nt: TGTGCCAGCAGCTTAGTACAGGAGACTTATGGCTACACCTTC
CDR3aa: CASSLVQETYGYTF

len: 12
abundance: medium-sized
j_gene: TRBJ1-1
v_gene: TRBV28
d_gene: -
CDR3nt: TGTGCCAGCAGTCTCGATAACACTGAAGCTTTCTTT
CDR3aa: CASSLDNTEAFF

len: 14
abundance: -
j_gene: TRBJ2-3
v_gene: TRBV7-2
d_gene: -
CDR3nt: TGTGCCAGAAGCCCACGGGTAGGAGCAGATACGCAGTATTTT
CDR3aa: CARSPRVGADTQYF

len: 14
abundance: -
j_gene: TRBJ1-2
v_gene: TRBV28
d_gene: -
CDR3nt: TGTGCCAGCAGTTTATCCCCCTCGACCTATGGCTACACCTTC
CDR3aa: CASSLSPSTYGYTF

len: 16
abundance: few
j_gene: TRBJ2-4
v_gene: TRBV3-1
d_gene: -
CDR3nt: TGTGCCAGCAGCCAAGATTACGGAGGGGCCAAAAACATTCAGTACTTC
CDR3aa: CASSQDYGGAKNIQYF

len: 15
abundance: -
j_gene: TRBJ1-5
v_gene: TRBV14
d_gene: -
CDR3nt: TGTGCCAGCAGCCACCGGACGGGGGGGAATCAGCCCCAGCATTTT
CDR3aa: CASSHRTGGNQPQHF

len: 14
abundance: many
j_gene: TRBJ2-7
v_gene: TRBV19
d_gene: TRBD2
CDR3nt: TGTGCCAGTAGTATGGCGGGGGGCGACCCCGAGCAGTACTTC
CDR3aa: CASSMAGGDPEQYF

len: 13
abundance: medium-sized
j_gene: TRBJ2-7
v_gene: TRBV28
d_gene: -
CDR3nt: TGTGCCAGCAGTCAGCCCATAAGGCCGGGGCAGTACTTC
CDR3aa: CASSQPIRPGQYF

len: 18
abundance: once
j_gene: TRBJ2-7
v_gene: TRBV2
d_gene: TRBD2
CDR3nt: TGTGCCAGCAGTGTTGGGACTAGCGGAACATTTCTCTCCTACGAGCAGTACTTC
CDR3aa: CASSVGTSGTFLSYEQYF

len: 12
abundance: -
j_gene: TRBJ2-5
v_gene: TRBV20-1
d_gene: -
CDR3nt: TGCAGTGCTAGGTGGGGCCAAGAGACCCAGTACTTC
CDR3aa: CSARWGQETQYF

len: 13
abundance: many
j_gene: TRBJ1-2
v_gene: TRBV29-1
d_gene: -
CDR3nt: TGCAGCGTTGCTTCGGGGGGTAAATATGGCTACACCTTC
CDR3aa: CSVASGGKYGYTF

len: 15
abundance: many
j_gene: TRBJ1-6
v_gene: TRBV7-9
d_gene: TRBD1
CDR3nt: TGTGCCAGCAGCTTAGGGACAGGGGTTGATTCACCCCTCCACTTT
CDR3aa: CASSLGTGVDSPLHF

len: 15
abundance: many
j_gene: TRBJ2-7
v_gene: TRBV6-2/TRBV6-3
d_gene: TRBD2
CDR3nt: TGTGCCAGCACCCCACCGACTAGCGGGAACTACGAGCAGTACTTC
CDR3aa: CASTPPTSGNYEQYF

len: 14
abundance: medium-sized
j_gene: TRBJ1-1
v_gene: TRBV6-1
d_gene: TRBD1
CDR3nt: TGTGCCAGCAGTTATACAGGGGAGTTCACTGAAGCTTTCTTT
CDR3aa: CASSYTGEFTEAFF

len: 14
abundance: many
j_gene: TRBJ2-1
v_gene: TRBV7-2
d_gene: -
CDR3nt: TGTGCCAGCAGCTTGGGCCAGCAGAACAATGAGCAGTTCTTC
CDR3aa: CASSLGQQNNEQFF

len: 12
abundance: many
j_gene: TRBJ2-5
v_gene: TRBV4-3
d_gene: -
CDR3nt: TGCGCCAGCAGCCAACAAGACGAGACCCAGTACTTC
CDR3aa: CASSQQDETQYF

len: 14
abundance: medium-sized
j_gene: TRBJ2-3
v_gene: TRBV7-3
d_gene: -
CDR3nt: TGTGCCAGCAGCTTAACGTTACAGGCCGATACGCAGTATTTT
CDR3aa: CASSLTLQADTQYF

len: 15
abundance: -
j_gene: TRBJ2-7
v_gene: TRBV7-9
d_gene: TRBD2
CDR3nt: TGTGCCAGCAGCTCAGTGACTAGCGGGGCCTACGAGCAGTACTTC
CDR3aa: CASSSVTSGAYEQYF